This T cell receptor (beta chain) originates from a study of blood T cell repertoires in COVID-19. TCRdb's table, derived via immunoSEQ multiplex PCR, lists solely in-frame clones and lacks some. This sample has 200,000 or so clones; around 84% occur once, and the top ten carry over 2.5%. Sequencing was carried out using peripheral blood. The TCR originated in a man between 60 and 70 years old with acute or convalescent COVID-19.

The CDR3 region is CASSLAGGTGAYEQYF. The CDR3 coding sequence is TGCGCCAGCAGCTTGGCCGGGGGGACAGGGGCCTACGAGCAGTACTTC. The chain combines TRBV5-1 with TRBJ2-7; 10 bases line up with TRBD1. Germline values: CDR1 SGHRS, CDR2 YFSETQ. With 0 bases clipped from V and 2 bases from J, the junction kept 5 bases outside the gene matches. CDR3 length: 16 residues.